A single sample is the source of the 21 T cell receptor beta chains below, sequenced in a study of shared clonotypes between healthy human individuals. CD45RO-negative, CCR7-selected cells formed the naive CD8 fraction, which excluded terminally differentiated effector memory CD45RA+ cells. Here immunoSEQ multiplex PCR was the method, and the copy in TCRdb shows in-frame clones only, minus some. The table lists more than 2 million clones, approximately 94% of them singletons. Material for sequencing was naive CD8+ T cells sorted from blood. The source of these receptors is a man between 18 and 35 years old in good health.

A single count supports this clone. This rearrangement joins TRBV2 to TRBJ2-7, with 10 positions matching TRBD1. Germline V gene lookup returns CDR1 SNHLY and CDR2 FYNNEI. The CDR3 spans 14 residues. The V segment lost 3 bases and the J segment 5 bases; nucleotides outside the gene matches: 4. CDR3: CASSDRTGGNEQYF. CDR3 in DNA: TGTGCCAGCAGTGACCGGACAGGGGGGAACGAGCAGTACTTC.

V gene TRBV28 combines with J gene TRBJ1-6, with D unclear. Trimming left V 1 base short and J 6 bases short, with 10 bases between. The CDR3 covers 15 residues. CDR1 MDHEN and CDR2 SYDVKM come from the germline V gene. CDR3 sequence (DNA): TGTGCCAGCAGTTTATTTGGGGAATTTAATTCACCCCTCCACTTT. It specifies CASSLFGEFNSPLHF. The full variable domain, completed using reference TRBV28 and TRBJ1-6, is DVKVTQSSRYLVKRTGEKVFLECVQDMDHENMFWYRQDPGLGLRLIYFSYDVKMKEKGDIPEGYSVSREKKERFSLILESASTNQTSMYLCASSLFGEFNSPLHFGNGTRLTVT.

The chain combines TRBV7-8 with TRBJ2-7; the match to TRBD2 covers 11 bases. CDR1 and CDR2 (germline): SGHVS, FQNEAQ. The CDR3 sequence is 14 residues long. Trimming at V came to 4 bases and at J to 7 bases, leaving 6 bases not matched to a gene. CDR3: CASSSLAGVEEQYF. The CDR3 DNA sequence: TGTGCCAGCAGCTCACTAGCGGGGGTTGAGGAGCAGTACTTC.

Notes on this clone: The sample has other DNA sequences that encode this CDR3 too. The chain has TRBV11-2 and TRBJ2-1, with D perhaps TRBD2 (5 bases). CDR3 size: 11 residues. V lost 1 base to trimming and J lost 10 bases, with 5 bases between them. Germline CDR1 is SGHAT and CDR2 is FQNNGV. CDR3 sequence: CASSLGREQFF. Here the CDR3 DNA reads TGTGCCAGCAGCTTAGGGAGGGAGCAGTTCTTC.

The chain recombines TRBV5-4 with TRBJ2-3, with D possibly being TRBD2 (7 bases). The V end lost 7 bases, the J end lost 2 bases, and 20 bases lay between the germline ends. The CDR3 is made up of 16 amino acids. Looked up from germline, CDR1 is SGHNT and CDR2 is YYREEE (reference sequence). This CDR3 is CASGGAADLITDTQYF. CDR3 nucleotides: TGTGCCAGCGGGGGGGCAGCCGATCTTATCACAGATACGCAGTATTTT.

The rearrangement uses TRBV14 and TRBJ1-2; perhaps TRBD1 as D (6 bases). Germline CDR1 is SGHDN and CDR2 is FVKESK. V lost 4 bases, J lost 9 bases, and 15 bases lay in between. The CDR3 is 13 residues long. The CDR3 region is CASSLDRTLRYTF. As DNA, the CDR3 is TGTGCCAGCAGCCTAGACAGGACGCTTCGCTACACCTTC.

This clone was counted once. The chain is built from TRBV28 and TRBJ1-5, with no clear D. V gave up 3 bases and J gave up 1 base, with 7 bases separating them. Germline V gene data show CDR1 as MDHEN and CDR2 as SYDVKM. CDR3 length equals 14 residues. In DNA form, the CDR3 reads TGTGCCAGCAGTTTCGACAACAGCAATCAGCCCCAGCATTTT. Translated, it gives CASSFDNSNQPQHF. The complete variable domain, with remaining parts taken from reference TRBV28 and TRBJ1-5, reads DVKVTQSSRYLVKRTGEKVFLECVQDMDHENMFWYRQDPGLGLRLIYFSYDVKMKEKGDIPEGYSVSREKKERFSLILESASTNQTSMYLCASSFDNSNQPQHFGDGTRLSIL.

V gene TRBV6-5 combines with J gene TRBJ2-2, with 8 bases identical to TRBD1. The germline V gene encodes CDR1 MNHEY and CDR2 SVGAGI. The J segment lost 4 bases and the V segment lost 5 bases, leaving 6 bases of the junction unmatched. This CDR3 is built from 15 residues. For the CDR3, the DNA is TGTGCCAGCAGTCTCCGGGACAGGTCCACCGGGGAGCTGTTTTTT. Protein product: CASSLRDRSTGELFF.

The V call is TRBV7-8, the J call TRBJ2-5; D perhaps matches TRBD2 (6 bases). The CDR3 contains 12 residues. The ends were cut back, 4 bases at V and 3 bases at J, with 6 bases in the middle. Germline CDR1 reads SGHVS; CDR2 reads FQNEAQ. The CDR3 sequence: CASSSSEETQYF. The CDR3 nucleotides are TGTGCCAGCAGCTCTAGCGAAGAGACCCAGTACTTC.

A word on this clone: Other DNA sequences in this sample translate to the same CDR3. CDR3 sequence: CASSLDGNNYGYTF. The CDR3 region has the DNA TGCGCCAGCAGCCTGGACGGAAATAACTATGGCTACACCTTC. The V and J genes are TRBV5-1 and TRBJ1-2; no firm D call. Between the trimmed V and J ends, which lost 4 bases and 1 base, there was a span of 11 bases. Germline V lookup: CDR1 SGHRS, CDR2 YFSETQ. This CDR3 is built from 14 residues.

As DNA, the CDR3 is TGTGCCAGCTCCCCCTGGAGTGGAGAGACCCAGTACTTC. This translates into CASSPWSGETQYF. V and J are TRBV9 and TRBJ2-5; D is uncertain. Trimming took 7 bases from V and 4 from J, leaving 14 bases between them. The CDR3 loop spans 13 amino acids. The V gene's germline CDR1 is SGDLS and CDR2 YYNGEE.

The CDR3 loop reads CASRGQENEKLFF. The DNA of the CDR3 is TGTGCCAGCAGGGGACAAGAAAATGAAAAACTGTTTTTT. The J gene is TRBJ1-4, the V gene TRBV6-5; TRBD1 is a possible D gene (6 bases). Per germline, CDR1 MNHEY and CDR2 SVGAGI. V dropped 6 bases and J dropped 5 bases, with 10 bases sitting between them. The CDR3 is 13 residues long.

The CDR3 nucleotides read TGTGCCAGCAGCTATCGGACAGGGGTCCCCGGGGAGCTGTTTTTT. Protein sequence: CASSYRTGVPGELFF. The chain uses TRBV4-2 and TRBJ2-2; 9 positions match TRBD1. Germline V lookup: CDR1 LGHNA, CDR2 YNFKEQ. V shed 5 bases, J shed 6 bases, and the junction held 7 bases outside the gene matches. This CDR3 spans 15 amino acids.

This sequence joins TRBV19 and TRBJ2-1, with D unclear. This CDR3 region has 13 residues. The V gene's germline CDR1 is LNHDA and CDR2 SQIVND (reference sequence). Deletions cut 2 bases from V and 5 bases from J, with 7 bases between. This chain's CDR3 is CASSIYLDNEQFF. DNA of the CDR3: TGTGCCAGTAGTATATATCTGGACAATGAGCAGTTCTTC.

The chain employs TRBV29-1 and TRBJ1-2; a possible D gene is TRBD1 (6 bases). V was shortened by 7 bases and J by 2 bases, with 8 bases between the two germline ends. Germline values: CDR1 SQVTM, CDR2 ANQGSEA. CDR3 length equals 11 residues. The CDR3 is CSADRNYGYTF. CDR3 DNA sequence: TGCAGCGCGGACAGAAACTATGGCTACACCTTC.

The CDR3 nucleotides read TGTGCCAGTATGTTCTACTCTGGAAACACCATATATTTT. Its protein product is CASMFYSGNTIYF. This chain uses TRBV19 with TRBJ1-3; D is unresolved. Germline CDR1 is LNHDA and CDR2 is SQIVND (reference sequence). CDR3 size: 13 residues. Trimming removed 7 bases from V and 0 bases from J, with 7 bases in between.

The chain couples TRBV6-5 to TRBJ2-1, with D uncertain. CDR1 is MNHEY, CDR2 SVGAGI, per germline. V shed 5 bases and J shed 0 bases, with 11 bases lying between them. The CDR3 loop spans 15 amino acids. The CDR3 loop reads CASSVDVSSYNEQFF. The CDR3 bases are TGTGCCAGCAGTGTGGACGTAAGCTCCTACAATGAGCAGTTCTTC.

The genes are TRBV7-9 and TRBJ2-4; 10 nucleotides agree with TRBD2. Trimming removed 3 bases from V and 8 bases from J; junction bases left unmatched: 16. The CDR3 has 18 amino acids. From germline, CDR1 is SEHNR and CDR2 FQNEAQ (reference sequence). The DNA of the CDR3 is TGTGCCAGCAGCTTCACAATGATAGCGGGGGGACCTTTGGACATTCAGTACTTC. This gives the protein CASSFTMIAGGPLDIQYF.

The gene calls are TRBV6-5 and TRBJ2-4, with a tentative D call TRBD2 (7 bases). Germline V lookup: CDR1 MNHEY, CDR2 SVGAGI. The V end lost 4 bases, the J end lost 5 bases, and 18 bases lay between the germline ends. The CDR3 is made up of 16 amino acids. Here the CDR3 reads CASSFPSGGNENIQYF. DNA of the CDR3: TGTGCCAGCAGTTTTCCTTCGGGGGGCAATGAAAACATTCAGTACTTC.

As for this clone: The same CDR3 can be traced to other DNA sequences in this sample. The chain couples TRBV9 to TRBJ2-7, with D perhaps given as TRBD1 or TRBD2 (6 bases each). V lost 3 bases and J 1 base, leaving 11 bases between the germline ends. CDR3 length equals 14 residues. The germline V gene encodes CDR1 SGDLS and CDR2 YYNGEE. The CDR3 loop is CASSGGGQSYEQYF. The CDR3 coding sequence is TGTGCCAGCAGCGGGGGAGGACAGTCCTACGAGCAGTACTTC.

The chain links TRBV19 to TRBJ1-2; 10 bases align to TRBD1. The CDR3 runs 14 residues. V was clipped by 9 bases and J by 3 bases; unmatched bases: 7. Germline V gene data show CDR1 as LNHDA and CDR2 as SQIVND (reference sequence). CDR3 in DNA: TGTGCCAGCCGGGACAGGGGCGGCGACTATGGCTACACCTTC. This codes for CASRDRGGDYGYTF.